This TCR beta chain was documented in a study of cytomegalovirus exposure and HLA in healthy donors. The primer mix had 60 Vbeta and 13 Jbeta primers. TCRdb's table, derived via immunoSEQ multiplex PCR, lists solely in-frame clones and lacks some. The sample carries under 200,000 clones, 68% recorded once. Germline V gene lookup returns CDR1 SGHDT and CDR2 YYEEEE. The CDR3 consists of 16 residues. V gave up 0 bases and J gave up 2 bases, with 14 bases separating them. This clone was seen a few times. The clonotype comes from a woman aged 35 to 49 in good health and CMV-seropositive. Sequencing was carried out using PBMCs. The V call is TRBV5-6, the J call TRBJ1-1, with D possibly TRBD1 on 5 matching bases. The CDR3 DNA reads TGTGCCAGCAGCTTGGTAGGGGCCGAACGTAACACTGAAGCTTTCTTT. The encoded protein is CASSLVGAERNTEAFF.